Each of the 24 T cell receptor beta chains below was sequenced from the same sample in a study of blood T cells in healthy people across ages. Alongside a J-beta primer mix, a sample-barcoded 5' primer served in a second PCR lasting about 7 to 12 cycles. A single record per CDR3 protein comes from TCRdb applying MiXCR to the 5' RACE reads. The data hold fewer than 700,000 distinct CDR3 sequences, with roughly two fifths observed a single time. Sequencing was performed on blood. The receptors were gathered from a man older than 75 in good health.

The V call is TRBV2, the J call TRBJ2-3; 8 positions match TRBD2. Germline assignment: CDR1 SNHLY and CDR2 FYNNEI. Trimming took 6 bases from V and 5 from J; bases not matched to a gene: 7. The CDR3 loop spans 14 amino acids. In nucleotides, the CDR3 is TGTGCCAGCAGCGGGGGGGCATGGATAGATACGCAGTATTTT. It is translated as CASSGGAWIDTQYF.

This chain joins TRBV5-1 and TRBJ2-1; TRBD2 matches 13 bases. This CDR3 spans 16 amino acids. Trimming took 1 base from V and 9 from J; bases not matched to a gene: 7. Germline V gene sequence: CDR1 SGHRS, CDR2 YFSETQ. The CDR3 sequence is CASSLLLAGGPSEQFF. The CDR3, as DNA: TGCGCCAGCAGCTTGTTACTAGCGGGGGGGCCCTCTGAGCAGTTCTTC.

CDR3 sequence: CSARFRQGSNSPLHF. Written as DNA, the CDR3 is TGCAGTGCTAGATTCAGACAGGGGAGTAATTCACCCCTCCACTTT. J is TRBJ1-6 and V is TRBV20-1; TRBD1 matches at 8 bases. This CDR3 comprises 15 residues. The germline V gene encodes CDR1 DFQATT and CDR2 SNEGSKA (reference sequence). Trimming removed 2 bases from V and 6 bases from J; junction bases left unmatched: 6.

The rearrangement uses TRBV11-2 and TRBJ2-1; 10 nucleotides agree with TRBD2. Per germline, CDR1 SGHAT and CDR2 FQNNGV. This CDR3 is 16 amino acids long. Trimming took 4 bases from V and 3 from J; bases not matched to a gene: 6. Written as DNA, the CDR3 is TGTGCCAGCAGCTCCTATAGCGGGGGGCTCTACAATGAGCAGTTCTTC. Amino acid sequence: CASSSYSGGLYNEQFF.

In this sample, this clonotype turned up a few times. The chain has TRBV12-3 or TRBV12-4 and TRBJ1-5; 7 bases are a match to TRBD1. Germline trimming cut 6 bases from V and 9 bases from J; bases unmatched to any gene: 8. This CDR3 has 13 residues. CDR3 DNA: TGTGCCAGCAGACCACAGGGGATGGGGCCCCAGCATTTT. Amino acids: CASRPQGMGPQHF.

A word on this clonotype: This may stem from a read error, because a much larger clone lies one nucleotide away. The chain combines TRBV4-2 with TRBJ2-7; the D gene is possibly TRBD1 (5 bases). The assigned J gene may be wrong: the sequence end matches TRBJ2-5 better. Germline lookup yields CDR1 LGHNA and CDR2 YNFKEQ. The CDR3 runs to 13 residues. This chain's CDR3 is CASSQDLGATQYF. CDR3 sequence (DNA): TGTGCCAGCAGCCAAGATCTTGGGGCGACCCAGTACTTC.

The V and J genes are TRBV4-1 and TRBJ2-1; no reliable D call. V lost 2 bases and J 1 base, leaving 12 bases between the germline ends. The CDR3 length is 16 residues. Germline CDR1 MGHRA, CDR2 YSYEKL. CDR3 DNA sequence: TGCGCCAGCAGCCAACCCCCCACAGATTCCTACAATGAGCAGTTCTTC. Translated, it gives CASSQPPTDSYNEQFF.

The chain recombines TRBV6-5 with TRBJ2-1; 9 bases are a match to TRBD1. With 6 bases clipped from V and 7 bases from J, the junction kept 10 bases outside the gene matches. CDR3 length: 15 residues. Germline CDR1 MNHEY, CDR2 SVGAGI. The CDR3 DNA reads as TGTGCCAGCAGCCCGGGACAGGGAGGGAAGAATGAGCAGTTCTTC. As protein: CASSPGQGGKNEQFF.

The chain joins TRBV9 to TRBJ2-3; possibly TRBD2 for D (6 bases). The CDR3 runs 16 residues. Germline CDR1 reads SGDLS; CDR2 reads YYNGEE. Trimming removed 0 bases at V and 3 bases at J, with 14 bases between. The CDR3 sequence: CASSVDGGTLTDTQYF. CDR3 in DNA: TGTGCCAGCAGCGTAGATGGGGGGACCTTAACAGATACGCAGTATTTT.

The chain couples TRBV20-1 to TRBJ2-1, with D perhaps TRBD2 (5 bases). The CDR3 covers 13 residues. V was clipped by 3 bases and J by 7 bases, with 13 bases between them. Germline V CDR1 and CDR2: DFQATT, SNEGSKA (reference sequence). CDR3: CSARRVGGNEQFF. CDR3 nucleotide sequence: TGCAGTGCTAGGCGGGTGGGTGGGAATGAGCAGTTCTTC.

The chain recombines TRBV9 with TRBJ1-4; D ambiguous. CDR1 is SGDLS and CDR2 is YYNGEE in the germline V gene. The CDR3 has 19 residues. V was cut by 2 bases and J by 0 bases, with 20 bases left in between. The chain's CDR3 is CASSVSPGGFWTTNEKLFF. CDR3 nucleotide sequence: TGTGCCAGCAGCGTCTCTCCGGGCGGGTTTTGGACAACTAATGAAAAACTGTTTTTT.

V is TRBV6-2 or TRBV6-3 and J is TRBJ2-2, with TRBD2 matching over 10 bases. Germline CDR1 and CDR2: MNHEY and SVGEGT. The CDR3 totals 18 residues. The V and J ends lost 0 bases and 5 bases, in that order; junction bases with no gene match: 9. CDR3 loop: CASSYSSVAGGSTGELFF. As DNA, the CDR3 is TGTGCCAGCAGTTACTCGTCCGTAGCGGGGGGCAGTACCGGGGAGCTGTTTTTT.

The table lists this clonotype with a count of one. The CDR3 reads CASSALVGETQYF. CDR3 DNA sequence: TGTGCCAGCAGCGCCCTAGTGGGCGAGACCCAGTACTTC. This rearrangement joins TRBV7-3 to TRBJ2-5; no clear D. Trimming shortened V by 5 bases and J by 5 bases, and 12 bases separated the two germline ends. Germline CDR1 reads SGHTA; CDR2 reads FQGTGA. The CDR3 is 13 amino acids.

V and J are TRBV4-3 and TRBJ2-1; TRBD2 agrees at 11 bases. Per germline, CDR1 LGHNA and CDR2 YSLEER. J lost 8 bases, V lost 5 bases, and 8 bases had no gene match. This CDR3 has 15 residues. Written as DNA, the CDR3 is TGCGCCAGCAGCTACTATAGCGGGGGGGCTTATGAGCAGTTCTTC. Translated: CASSYYSGGAYEQFF.

This clonotype was observed many times. The J gene is TRBJ2-1, the V gene TRBV28; 10 nucleotides line up with TRBD2. The length of the CDR3 is 16 residues. V lost 7 bases to trimming and J lost 4 bases; unmatched junction nucleotides: 10. In germline, CDR1 is MDHEN, CDR2 SYDVKM. The CDR3 region is CASTSRSGGGYNEQFF. CDR3 bases: TGTGCCAGCACCTCGAGAAGCGGGGGGGGGTACAATGAGCAGTTCTTC.

The rearrangement uses TRBV5-4 and TRBJ2-1, with D unclear. This CDR3 has 14 amino acids. Germline V gene data show CDR1 as SGHNT and CDR2 as YYREEE (reference sequence). V lost 5 bases and J 10 bases, leaving 19 bases between the germline ends. The CDR3 region is CASSPEPQVREQFF. DNA of the CDR3: TGTGCCAGCAGTCCGGAACCCCAGGTCCGGGAGCAGTTCTTC.

This clonotype was observed many times. This chain joins TRBV20-1 and TRBJ2-3; D is unclear. V was trimmed by 0 bases and J by 0 bases, leaving 13 bases between them. In germline, CDR1 is DFQATT, CDR2 SNEGSKA (reference sequence). The CDR3 consists of 16 residues. The CDR3 protein is CSARDQLAGSTDTQYF. CDR3 in DNA: TGCAGTGCTAGAGATCAGTTGGCAGGTAGCACAGATACGCAGTATTTT.

The sample holds a few counts of this clonotype. This chain joins TRBV7-2 and TRBJ2-1; 9 bases are shared with TRBD2. CDR1 SGHTA and CDR2 FQGNSA come from the germline V gene. V dropped 4 bases and J dropped 4; count of bases not matched to a gene: 5. The CDR3 has 15 amino acids. The CDR3 reads CASSYGLAPYNEQFF. In DNA, the CDR3 is TGTGCCAGCAGCTACGGACTAGCGCCTTACAATGAGCAGTTCTTC.

The chain recombines TRBV11-1 with TRBJ1-6; D gene uncertain. The CDR3 totals 14 residues. V gave up 0 bases and J gave up 6 bases, with 6 bases separating them. CDR1 and CDR2 (germline): SGHAT, FQDESV (reference sequence). The CDR3 DNA follows: TGTGCCAGCAGCTTAGCGGCGGGTAATTCACCCCTCCACTTT. Translation: CASSLAAGNSPLHF.

The DNA for the CDR3 is TGCGCCAGCAGCTTACTAGCGGGAGGGCCGGGAGAGACCCAGTACTTC. It yields the protein CASSLLAGGPGETQYF. The chain links TRBV5-1 to TRBJ2-5; 13 nucleotides agree with TRBD2. Germline CDR1 and CDR2: SGHRS and YFSETQ. Losses at the gene ends were 2 bases for V and 4 bases for J; bases not matched to a gene: 5. The CDR3 has 16 amino acids.

The chain is built from TRBV16 and TRBJ2-3; D possibly corresponds to TRBD2 (6 bases). V was trimmed by 8 bases and J by 2 bases, leaving 17 bases between them. The CDR3 is 15 amino acids. Germline values: CDR1 KGHSY, CDR2 FQNENV. Here the CDR3 DNA reads TGTGCCAGCCAACGGGGGACGGACTTCACAGATACGCAGTATTTT. Protein sequence: CASQRGTDFTDTQYF.

The chain employs TRBV7-2 and TRBJ2-3; possibly TRBD1 for D (6 bases). This CDR3 comprises 15 residues. In germline, CDR1 is SGHTA, CDR2 FQGNSA. Between the trimmed V and J ends, which lost 5 bases and 0 bases, there was a span of 12 bases. CDR3 bases: TGTGCCAGCAGCCCGATACAGGGTAGCACAGATACGCAGTATTTT. As protein: CASSPIQGSTDTQYF. Together with reference TRBV7-2 and TRBJ2-3, the CDR3 gives the full variable domain: GAGVSQSPSNKVTEKGKDVELRCDPISGHTALYWYRQSLGQGLEFLIYFQGNSAPDKSGLPSDRFSAERTGGSVSTLTIQRTQQEDSAVYLCASSPIQGSTDTQYFGPGTRLTVL.

The CDR3 region is CASSVSGAPDTQYF. In nucleotides, the CDR3 is TGTGCCAGCAGCGTCAGCGGGGCCCCAGATACGCAGTATTTT. The chain links TRBV9 to TRBJ2-3; 7 bases line up with TRBD2. The CDR3 is made up of 14 amino acids. In germline, CDR1 is SGDLS, CDR2 YYNGEE. J was trimmed by 4 bases and V by 2 bases; bases with no gene match: 4.

A word on this clonotype: This may be a read error, as it is one base from a much larger clone. Here the CDR3 reads CSVKTDTQYF. DNA for the CDR3: TGCAGCGTTAAGACAGATACGCAGTATTTT. The chain has TRBV29-1 and TRBJ2-3; D is uncertain. The CDR3 spans 10 residues. Germline V CDR1 and CDR2: SQVTM, ANQGSEA. The germline V and J ends were trimmed by 5 bases and 3 bases, with 3 bases remaining between them.